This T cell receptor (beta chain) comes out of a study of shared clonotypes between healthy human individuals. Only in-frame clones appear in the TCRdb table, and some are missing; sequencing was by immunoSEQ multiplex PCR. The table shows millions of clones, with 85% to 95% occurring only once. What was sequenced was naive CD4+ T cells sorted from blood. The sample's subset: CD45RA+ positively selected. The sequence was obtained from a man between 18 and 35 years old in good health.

The CDR3 region has the DNA TGTGCCAGCAGCCCCTCCAGGGCAACTGGAAACACCATATATTTT. Its protein is CASSPSRATGNTIYF. The genes are TRBV5-6 and TRBJ1-3; the D gene is possibly TRBD1 (5 bases). The germline gives CDR1 SGHDT, CDR2 YYEEEE. V lost 4 bases to trimming and J lost 2 bases, with 13 bases between them. The CDR3 totals 15 residues.